The clone carrying this T cell receptor (beta chain) was seen a handful of times. Per the germline V gene, CDR1 is MNHEY and CDR2 is SVGAGI. V shed 2 bases and J 3 bases; nucleotides not matched to a gene: 3. The CDR3 spans 14 residues. This specimen belongs to a study of blood T cell repertoires in COVID-19. The protocol was immunoSEQ multiplex PCR, while the TCRdb copy is restricted to in-frame clones and leaves out a portion. Of tens of thousands of clones listed, approximately 76% are singletons. Sequencing input: peripheral blood. This chain links TRBV6-5 with TRBJ1-1; TRBD1 matches at 7 bases. The receptor's source is a man in his sixties or seventies with active or convalescent COVID-19. This CDR3 reads CASSYARGHTEAFF. CDR3 DNA: TGTGCCAGCAGTTACGCGAGGGGGCACACTGAAGCTTTCTTT.